The 14 T cell receptor beta chains presented below share a single source sample, sequenced in a study of beta chain features in type 1 diabetes. Study observations and caveats: All four CD4+ subsets of Type 1 diabetes patients contained TCRB CDR3s that were moderately but significantly shorter.

Expressed TCRB transcripts were sequenced because the entire RNA isolate underwent reverse transcription. Clones were read by immunoSEQ multiplex PCR, and TCRdb kept only the in-frame ones, dropping some. This sample yields around 250,000 clones, of which about 13% are seen a single time; less than 0.02% belongs to the top ten. Their cognate antigens are unknown. The sample was naive CD4+ T cells from blood. These TCRs come from a man in his thirties or forties with type 1 diabetes.

The CDR3 coding sequence is TGTGCCAGCAGCCGACTAGCGGGAGGGTATACGCAGTATTTT. It yields the protein CASSRLAGGYTQYF. The chain is built from TRBV9 and TRBJ2-3; TRBD2 matches 14 bases. V dropped 4 bases and J dropped 7; count of bases not matched to a gene: 2. The CDR3 has 14 residues. Germline values: CDR1 SGDLS, CDR2 YYNGEE.

This clone was counted between two and nine times. The rearrangement links TRBV14 to TRBJ2-7; a possible D gene is TRBD1 (5 bases). V dropped 3 bases and J dropped 1 base, with 13 bases sitting between them. Germline V CDR1 and CDR2: SGHDN, FVKESK. There are 15 residues in the CDR3. CDR3 region: CASSHAGLGSYEQYF. DNA for the CDR3: TGTGCCAGCAGCCATGCAGGGCTAGGATCCTACGAGCAGTACTTC.

This clone was found a few times. The V and J genes are TRBV25-1 and TRBJ1-1; D remains ambiguous. Trimming removed 3 bases from V and 0 bases from J, with 11 bases in between. Germline V lookup: CDR1 MGHDK, CDR2 SYGVNS. The CDR3 has 15 amino acids. CDR3 in DNA: TGTGCCAGCAGTGATTCGGTCAGGTTGAACACTGAAGCTTTCTTT. It is translated as CASSDSVRLNTEAFF. The entire variable domain, with the rest obtained from reference TRBV25-1 and TRBJ1-1, is as follows: EADIYQTPRYLVIGTGKKITLECSQTMGHDKMYWYQQDPGMELHLIHYSYGVNSTEKGDLSSESTVSRIRTEHFPLTLESARPSHTSQYLCASSDSVRLNTEAFFGQGTRLTVV.

This chain connects TRBV7-6 to TRBJ2-1; TRBD2 matches 11 bases. The CDR3 totals 18 residues. V was clipped by 2 bases and J by 4 bases; unmatched bases: 10. From germline, CDR1 is SGHVS and CDR2 FNYEAQ. The CDR3 DNA sequence: TGTGCCAGCAGCTTATGGGCCCGCGGGACTAGCGGATACAATGAGCAGTTCTTC. Translated, it gives CASSLWARGTSGYNEQFF.

This clone was counted only a few times. V usage is TRBV4-2 and J usage is TRBJ2-7; 7 bases are a match to TRBD2. The germline V gene encodes CDR1 LGHNA and CDR2 YNFKEQ. Trimming at V came to 3 bases and at J to 3 bases, leaving 11 bases not matched to a gene. The CDR3 has 16 residues. Written as DNA, the CDR3 is TGTGCCAGCAGCCAGGAACCGGGACTAAACTACTACGAGCAGTACTTC. It encodes CASSQEPGLNYYEQYF.

The rearrangement links TRBV5-4 to TRBJ1-2, with 10 bases fitting TRBD1. The V gene end was trimmed by 2 bases and the J gene end by 3 bases; junction bases not matched to a gene: 1. Germline loops: CDR1 SGHNT, CDR2 YYREEE (reference sequence). The CDR3 spans 14 residues. CDR3 in DNA: TGTGCCAGCAGCTTCGGACAGGGGGACTATGGCTACACCTTC. Protein: CASSFGQGDYGYTF.

The sample holds a few counts of this clone. The rearrangement joins TRBV6-6 to TRBJ2-3; D is uncertain. The germline V gene encodes CDR1 MNHNY and CDR2 SVGAGI (reference sequence). The CDR3 is made up of 12 amino acids. Trimming stripped 7 bases from V and 2 bases from J, with 7 bases between. The DNA for the CDR3 is TGTGCCAGCAATGCAGACACAGATACGCAGTATTTT. Residues: CASNADTDTQYF.

This clone has more than one count but fewer than ten. This chain's CDR3 is CASSLGWQNSNQPQHF. The CDR3 nucleotides read TGTGCCAGCAGCTTAGGGTGGCAAAATAGCAATCAGCCCCAGCATTTT. The chain recombines TRBV7-9 with TRBJ1-5; D remains unclear. The CDR3 consists of 16 residues. Trimming removed 1 base at V and 0 bases at J, with 10 bases between. The V gene's germline CDR1 is SEHNR and CDR2 FQNEAQ (reference sequence).

To note about this clone: Other DNA sequences in this specimen translate into the identical CDR3. The chain carries TRBV18 and TRBJ2-1; 9 nucleotides align to TRBD1. The CDR3 loop spans 15 amino acids. Germline-derived CDR1 and CDR2 are KGHSH and LQKENI. Trimming took 3 bases from V and 2 from J; bases not matched to a gene: 2. The CDR3 DNA reads as TGTGCCAGCTCACCGGGACAGGGAGCCTACAATGAGCAGTTCTTC. Its translation: CASSPGQGAYNEQFF.

This clone occurred a few times. CDR3 sequence (DNA): TGCGCCAGCAGCTTGGGACAATCGGACATTCAGTACTTC. Encoded protein: CASSLGQSDIQYF. The V gene is TRBV5-1, the J gene TRBJ2-4; D is unclear. CDR3 length: 13 residues. Germline V gene data show CDR1 as SGHRS and CDR2 as YFSETQ. V was pared by 0 bases and J by 8 bases, with 9 bases between.

Only a few counts were recorded for this clone. The chain uses TRBV28 and TRBJ1-1; 8 bases agree with TRBD1. The J segment lost 3 bases and the V segment lost 6 bases, leaving 3 bases of the junction unmatched. The germline V gene has CDR1 MDHEN and CDR2 SYDVKM. The CDR3 covers 13 residues. The CDR3, as DNA: TGTGCCAGCAGCCCGGGACAGGACACTGAAGCTTTCTTT. This sequence encodes CASSPGQDTEAFF.

This clone occurred a few times. The same CDR3 can be traced to other DNA sequences in this sample. The gene calls are TRBV7-2 and TRBJ1-1; D remains ambiguous. With 1 base removed from V and 1 base from J, the gap between germline ends came to 4 bases. The CDR3 runs 13 residues. Per the germline V gene, CDR1 is SGHTA and CDR2 is FQGNSA. CDR3 nucleotide sequence: TGTGCCAGCAGCTTAGATAGGAACACTGAAGCTTTCTTT. Translation gives CASSLDRNTEAFF.

This chain connects TRBV7-6 to TRBJ2-1; 9 nucleotides agree with TRBD1. CDR3 length equals 18 residues. Unmatched junction bases numbered 23, after V lost 5 bases and J lost 12 bases. The germline V gene encodes CDR1 SGHVS and CDR2 FNYEAQ. CDR3 DNA: TGTGCCAGCAGCCCAGGGACAGGGCGGTTCGTAGTTCAGGATCGGCAGTTCTTC. Translating gives CASSPGTGRFVVQDRQFF. The whole variable domain, filled in from reference TRBV7-6 and TRBJ2-1, reads GAGVSQSPRYKVTKRGQDVALRCDPISGHVSLYWYRQALGQGPEFLTYFNYEAQQDKSGLPNDRFSAERPEGSISTLTIQRTEQRDSAMYRCASSPGTGRFVVQDRQFFGPGTRLTVL.

This clone was seen more than once but under ten times. At the DNA level, this CDR3 is encoded by other sequences in the same sample as well. The chain carries TRBV6-5 and TRBJ2-1; TRBD2 matches at 13 bases. V trimming: 5 bases; J trimming: 6 bases; junction bases outside the gene matches: 4. Germline lookup yields CDR1 MNHEY and CDR2 SVGAGI. This CDR3 comprises 15 residues. The CDR3 protein is CASSPGTSGINEQFF. In nucleotides, the CDR3 is TGTGCCAGCAGTCCCGGGACTAGCGGGATCAATGAGCAGTTCTTC.